These T cell receptor beta chains were read from a single sample in a study of T-cell reconstitution after alpha-beta-depleted transplantation in children. MiXCR, run by TCRdb on the PCR reads, gives a single entry per CDR3 protein. The sample contains 250,000 to 300,000 distinct CDR3 sequences, around a tenth of which appear only once. This specimen was PBMCs, taken before TCRalphabeta/CD19-depleted stem cell transplant. The source is a boy under three years old with acute myeloid leukemia, due to receive a stem cell transplant. CDR3s leave out the opening cysteine and the closing phenylalanine or tryptophan. Each record gives: V gene, clone size, CDR3 protein. Rows give clone size only sometimes, using once, few, many, or a class for an expanded clone.

TRBV4-2 NA ASSHPFGTPSAYEQY
TRBV12-3/TRBV12-4 many ASRWGGETQY
TRBV5-5 NA ASNRAGNNEQF
TRBV28 NA ASRRLFNEQF
TRBV5-4 few ASRIAGEDTQY
TRBV14 many ASSPAGTSGNTIY
TRBV10-3 many AISDSGRADTQY
TRBV28 NA ASSLPAAGKEKLF
TRBV6-2/TRBV6-3 many ASSQTDGYT
TRBV12-3/TRBV12-4 many ASSYSSGNTIY
TRBV5-1 NA ASSLRSGTYNEQF
TRBV27 NA ASSQGTGGQGQF
TRBV28 many ASSLGTSGSWTQY
TRBV7-9 many ASSLETGEYTQY
TRBV20-1 many SARDAAGNGGELF
TRBV4-3 many ASGPPLPRDEQF
TRBV28 many ASSPSLLTLQVGRYSNQPQH
TRBV28 many ASSRSHLKREKLF
TRBV3-1 many ASSQEYSLQF
TRBV20-1 NA SARSPTANTEAF
TRBV30 many AWSVRAGPGTGELF
TRBV9 many ASSVRQADTQY
TRBV28 many ASSLFREDTEAF
TRBV15 NA ATSTARETQY
TRBV7-9 many ASSFRHQELF
TRBV11-3 many ASSYQRAYEQY
TRBV20-1 many SARSAPSQGEKLF
TRBV5-1 many ASSLDSSGNTIY
TRBV11-3 NA ASSFGRGLTDTQY
TRBV4-2 NA ASSQHSRVQPQH
TRBV27 NA ASSPRQGRTDTQY
TRBV30 many AWSGFRYTGELF
TRBV7-2 many ASSLWADTDTQY
TRBV29-1 NA SVRLLAGHEAF
TRBV24-1 many ATSGDGFFANTGELF
TRBV20-1 NA SARDRQGTSYEQY
TRBV20-1 few SARLWANTGELF
TRBV10-3 many AISELQDTQY
TRBV12-3/TRBV12-4 many ASSLWPNSYEQY
TRBV7-3 many ASREGADTEAF
TRBV3-1 few ASSRLDRPPYNEQF
TRBV7-2 many ASSSQGAVGNQPQH
TRBV6-6 once ASSLTRHLAKNIQY
TRBV12-3/TRBV12-4 few ASSLGTGGIYSNQPQH
TRBV20-1 NA SARVLAETYEQY
TRBV18 few ASSPVSARMNTEAF
TRBV5-1 NA ASLSGANVLT
TRBV6-5 few ASSVYTGRSYEQY
TRBV29-1 NA SVVRTLNTEAF
TRBV14 many ASSQDWGAITDTQY